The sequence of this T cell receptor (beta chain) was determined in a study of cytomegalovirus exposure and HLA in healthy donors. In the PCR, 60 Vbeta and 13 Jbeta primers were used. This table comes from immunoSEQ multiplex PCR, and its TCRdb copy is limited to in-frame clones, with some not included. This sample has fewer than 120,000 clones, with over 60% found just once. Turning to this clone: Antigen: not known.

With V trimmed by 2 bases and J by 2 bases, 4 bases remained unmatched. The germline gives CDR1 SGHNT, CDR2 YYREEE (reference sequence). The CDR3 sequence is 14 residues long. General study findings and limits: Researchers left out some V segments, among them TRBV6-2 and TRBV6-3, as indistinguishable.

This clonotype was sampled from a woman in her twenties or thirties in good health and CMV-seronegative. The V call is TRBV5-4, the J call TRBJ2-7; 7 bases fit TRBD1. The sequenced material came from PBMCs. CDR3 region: CASSFMTGTYEQYF. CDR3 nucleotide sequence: TGTGCCAGCAGCTTTATGACAGGGACCTACGAGCAGTACTTC.